This T cell receptor beta chain was observed in a study of T cell responses to AZD1222 COVID-19 vaccine. This CDR3 region has 14 residues. The germline V gene has CDR1 LNHDA and CDR2 SQIVND (reference sequence). V lost 9 bases and J lost 0, with 12 bases in between. Overall study findings and caveats: The donor cohort was predominantly white British with a female majority, and clonal diversity may have been underestimated. Close to half of spike-specific TCRs reportedly recognize unmutated variant regions. CD4 TCRs associated with vaccination spanned spike, dominating at 160-218 and 743-854. The study sampled repertoires only after the peak T cell response.

Turning to this clone: Its antigen is still unknown.

TCRdb's table, derived via immunoSEQ multiplex PCR, lists solely in-frame clones and lacks some. The sample shows around 120,000 clones, roughly 90% of them seen only once. The chain joins TRBV19 to TRBJ1-3; tentative D call: TRBD1 (5 bases). The specimen comprised peripheral blood, sampled on day 0 of AZD1222 vaccination. This TCR was recovered from an adult in good health. This chain's CDR3 is CASGDGASGNTIYF. CDR3 nucleotide sequence: TGTGCCAGCGGGGACGGGGCCTCTGGAAACACCATATATTTT.